Each of the 19 T cell receptor beta chains below was sequenced from the same sample in a study of shared clonotypes between healthy human individuals. TCRdb's copy holds only in-frame clones and misses some; the assay was immunoSEQ multiplex PCR. The data show 600,000 to 750,000 clones, about 78% seen once. Sequenced sample: memory CD4+ T cells sorted from blood. The subset is: CD45RA-negative fraction. The receptor set was obtained from a woman between 25 and 40 years old in good health.

The V call is TRBV28, the J call TRBJ2-1; D might be TRBD2 (7 bases). Germline CDR1 reads MDHEN; CDR2 reads SYDVKM. V lost 2 bases to trimming and J lost 8 bases, with 13 bases between them. The CDR3 consists of 14 residues. CDR3 sequence: CASSLRGGSDEQFF. CDR3 coding DNA: TGTGCCAGCAGTTTAAGGGGGGGGTCGGATGAGCAGTTCTTC.

The CDR3 is CASTISGEGYNEQFF. The DNA of the CDR3 is TGTGCCAGCACCATCTCCGGGGAGGGATACAATGAGCAGTTCTTC. The genes are TRBV6-1 and TRBJ2-1; 7 bases agree with TRBD2. Germline V gene lookup returns CDR1 MNHNS and CDR2 SASEGT. The CDR3 runs 15 residues. Losses at the gene ends were 7 bases for V and 4 bases for J; bases not matched to a gene: 10.

This sequence joins TRBV11-2 and TRBJ1-1; 7 positions agree with TRBD1. Germline V gene sequence: CDR1 SGHAT, CDR2 FQNNGV. This CDR3 is 18 amino acids long. Trimming took 2 bases from V and 6 from J; bases not matched to a gene: 18. The CDR3 nucleotides read TGTGCCAGCAGCTTACGGTTTGGGGTTGACAGGGCGGGTCCTGAAGCTTTCTTT. Translated: CASSLRFGVDRAGPEAFF.

This clone showed up just a few times. V and J are TRBV6-5 and TRBJ1-5, with D maybe TRBD1 (5 bases). Per germline, CDR1 MNHEY and CDR2 SVGAGI. V lost 5 bases to trimming and J lost 4 bases, with 15 bases between them. This CDR3 is 15 amino acids long. CDR3 in DNA: TGTGCCAGCAGTCGCACCGCCTGGGGGAATCAGCCCCAGCATTTT. This codes for CASSRTAWGNQPQHF.

The chain uses TRBV6-1 and TRBJ1-1, with D unresolved. From germline, CDR1 is MNHNS and CDR2 SASEGT. The CDR3 is 15 residues long. The V end lost 1 base, the J end lost 1 base, and 10 bases lay between the germline ends. As DNA, the CDR3 is TGTGCCAGCAGTGAAGTTCCGGGTGGGAACACTGAAGCTTTCTTT. Protein product: CASSEVPGGNTEAFF.

Only a few counts were recorded for this clone. CDR3 residues: CASSLLDRSYEQYF. The CDR3 region has the DNA TGTGCCAGCAGTCTTCTGGACAGATCCTACGAGCAGTACTTC. This chain uses TRBV6-1 with TRBJ2-7, with D possibly matching TRBD1 (6 bases). V lost 5 bases, J lost 1 base, and 12 bases lay in between. Germline CDR1 MNHNS, CDR2 SASEGT. The CDR3 extends over 14 amino acids.

V usage is TRBV30 and J usage is TRBJ1-2; D is perhaps TRBD1 (6 bases). The CDR3 runs to 15 residues. Germline CDR1 is GTSNPN and CDR2 is SVGIG (reference sequence). Trimming took 0 bases from V and 7 from J, leaving 18 bases between them. In nucleotides, the CDR3 is TGTGCCTGGAGTGTAGCGGGACACGGAAAGAGTGGCTACACCTTC. Translated, it gives CAWSVAGHGKSGYTF.

The chain recombines TRBV14 with TRBJ2-7; 7 nucleotides match TRBD2. J was trimmed by 6 bases and V by 4 bases; bases with no gene match: 12. The CDR3 loop spans 15 amino acids. Germline CDR1 SGHDN, CDR2 FVKESK. The CDR3 DNA reads TGTGCCAGCAGCCTCCAAGCGGGAATGATGGGCGAGCAGTACTTC. Protein: CASSLQAGMMGEQYF.

The V and J genes are TRBV18 and TRBJ1-1; D is perhaps TRBD1 (5 bases). This CDR3 has 15 amino acids. The V gene lost 1 base and the J gene lost 4 bases, with 13 bases spanning the gap. Germline CDR1 reads KGHSH; CDR2 reads LQKENI. The CDR3 is CASSPRNQGSTEAFF. The CDR3 DNA reads TGTGCCAGCTCACCACGAAACCAGGGTAGCACTGAAGCTTTCTTT.

The chain couples TRBV7-2 to TRBJ2-2, with 13 bases identical to TRBD2. The CDR3 covers 16 residues. CDR1 and CDR2 (germline): SGHTA, FQGNSA. Trimming cost V 5 bases and J 6 bases; bases outside gene matches: 6. CDR3 region: CASSARLAGGAGELFF. The CDR3 bases are TGTGCCAGCAGCGCCAGACTAGCGGGAGGTGCCGGGGAGCTGTTTTTT.

The rearrangement uses TRBV4-2 and TRBJ1-1; TRBD1 is a possible D gene (6 bases). Per germline, CDR1 LGHNA and CDR2 YNFKEQ. This CDR3 spans 15 amino acids. Trimming shortened V by 1 base and J by 6 bases, and 15 bases separated the two germline ends. DNA for the CDR3: TGTGCCAGCAGCCAAGGGGACACGCTTTTGGCTGAAGCTTTCTTT. Residues: CASSQGDTLLAEAFF.

This clone came up a few times. The chain recombines TRBV11-3 with TRBJ2-7; 14 nucleotides line up with TRBD2. Looked up from germline, CDR1 is SGHNT and CDR2 is YENEEA. The CDR3 runs to 15 residues. Trimming cost V 5 bases and J 6 bases; bases outside gene matches: 6. For the CDR3, the DNA is TGTGCCAGCAGCCAACTCGGGACTAGCGGGAGCGAGCAGTACTTC. This codes for CASSQLGTSGSEQYF. Variable domain in full (rest from reference TRBV11-3 and TRBJ2-7): EAGVVQSPRYKIIEKKQPVAFWCNPISGHNTLYWYLQNLGQGPELLIRYENEEAVDDSQLPKDRFSAERLKGVDSTLKIQPAELGDSAVYLCASSQLGTSGSEQYFGPGTRLTVT.

The table lists this clone with a count of one. The chain joins TRBV6-4 to TRBJ2-7; no clear D gene. The length of the CDR3 is 13 residues. Germline CDR1 is MRHNA and CDR2 is SNTAGT. The germline V and J ends were trimmed by 4 bases and 3 bases, with 10 bases remaining between them. CDR3: CASSVFFCYEQYF. For the CDR3, the DNA is TGTGCCAGCAGTGTTTTTTTTTGCTACGAGCAGTACTTC.

Points on this clone: In the same sample, other DNA sequences code for this CDR3. The chain combines TRBV7-2 with TRBJ1-5, with D unclear. Trimming took 5 bases from V and 5 from J, leaving 10 bases between them. The CDR3 loop spans 13 amino acids. Germline V CDR1 and CDR2: SGHTA, FQGNSA. The CDR3 loop reads CASSPQRDQPQHF. In nucleotides, the CDR3 is TGTGCCAGCAGCCCACAAAGGGATCAGCCCCAGCATTTT.

This chain links TRBV18 with TRBJ2-7; no definite D call. Trimming stripped 0 bases from V and 5 bases from J, with 8 bases between. There are 13 residues in the CDR3. Per the germline V gene, CDR1 is KGHSH and CDR2 is LQKENI. CDR3 bases: TGTGCCAGCTCACCACCAGGGCAGAACGAGCAGTACTTC. It translates to CASSPPGQNEQYF.

The genes are TRBV28 and TRBJ1-2; D not certain. Trimming removed 3 bases from V and 6 bases from J, with 14 bases in between. Looked up from germline, CDR1 is MDHEN and CDR2 is SYDVKM. This CDR3 contains 14 residues. Written as DNA, the CDR3 is TGTGCCAGCAGTTTGGTGGCGGGGAGCGATGGCTACACCTTC. It specifies CASSLVAGSDGYTF.

The chain carries TRBV5-1 and TRBJ2-7, with a possible D match to TRBD1 (6 bases). The CDR3 length is 14 residues. Trimming stripped 4 bases from V and 1 base from J, with 12 bases between. Germline V gene lookup returns CDR1 SGHRS and CDR2 YFSETQ. The CDR3 DNA follows: TGCGCCAGCAGCCCCGGGACACCTTCCTACGAGCAGTACTTC. This translates into CASSPGTPSYEQYF.

CDR3 nucleotide sequence: TGCGCCAGCAGGGTACGGACTGACGCTGAAGCTTTCTTT. It translates to CASRVRTDAEAFF. This rearrangement joins TRBV10-1 to TRBJ1-1; D remains ambiguous. Trimming cost V 6 bases and J 6 bases, with 14 bases left between them. Germline CDR1 and CDR2: WNHNN and SYGVQD (reference sequence). This CDR3 has 13 residues.

Here the CDR3 reads CASSSGTGVLGEQYF. In DNA, the CDR3 is TGTGCCAGCAGTTCTGGGACAGGCGTCCTTGGCGAGCAGTACTTC. The chain combines TRBV28 with TRBJ2-7; 8 bases are shared with TRBD1. With 4 bases clipped from V and 6 bases from J, the junction kept 11 bases outside the gene matches. The CDR3 extends over 15 amino acids. Looked up from germline, CDR1 is MDHEN and CDR2 is SYDVKM.